This T cell receptor beta chain derives from a study of blood T cell repertoires in COVID-19. TCRdb's table, derived via immunoSEQ multiplex PCR, lists solely in-frame clones and lacks some. Counted here are 250,000 to 300,000 clones, roughly 80% occurring once; the ten biggest clones make up less than 5.5%. Germline V gives CDR1 KGHDR, CDR2 SFDVKD. The CDR3 has 14 amino acids. V gave up 10 bases and J gave up 0 bases; unmatched junction bases: 4. The sample comprised PBMCs or T cells enriched from blood (not recorded which). This rearrangement joins TRBV24-1 to TRBJ2-1; 8 bases agree with TRBD2. The source is a man aged 40-55 years who had been exposed to COVID-19. The DNA for the CDR3 is TGTGCCACACGAGCGGGAGACTCCTACAATGAGCAGTTCTTC. It yields the protein CATRAGDSYNEQFF.